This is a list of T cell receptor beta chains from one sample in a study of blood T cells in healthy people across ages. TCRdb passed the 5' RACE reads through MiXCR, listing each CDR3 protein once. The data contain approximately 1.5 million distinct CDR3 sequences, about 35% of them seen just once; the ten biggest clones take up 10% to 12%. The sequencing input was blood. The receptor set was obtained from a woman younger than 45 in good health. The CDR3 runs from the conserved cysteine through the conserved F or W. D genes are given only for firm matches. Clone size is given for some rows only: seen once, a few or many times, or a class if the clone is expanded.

DNA: TGTGCCGGCAGTTTAGACAGGGGTTATGGCTACACCTTC
CDR3: CAGSLDRGYGYTF
V: TRBV12-3/TRBV12-4
D: TRBD1
size: NA
J: TRBJ1-2

DNA: TGTGCCAGCAGCTTAAGTGTAGGAGACACTGAAGCTTTCTTT
CDR3: CASSLSVGDTEAFF
V: TRBV7-8
D: NA
size: few
J: TRBJ1-1

DNA: TGTGCCAGCAGTTTAGGCACGGGAATCGGGGAGCCGTTTTTT
CDR3: CASSLGTGIGEPFF
V: TRBV27
D: NA
size: NA
J: TRBJ2-2

DNA: TGTGCCAGCCGTAGACAGGGCAATTTCTATGGCTACACCTTC
CDR3: CASRRQGNFYGYTF
V: TRBV6-5
D: TRBD1
size: NA
J: TRBJ1-2

DNA: TGTGCCAGCTCCAGGTACCAGGGGAGCACAGATACGCAGTGTTTT
CDR3: CASSRYQGSTDTQCF
V: TRBV9
D: NA
size: once
J: TRBJ2-3

DNA: TGTGCCATCAGTGAGTCGGGGCAGATTTATGGCTACACCTTC
CDR3: CAISESGQIYGYTF
V: TRBV10-3
D: NA
size: few
J: TRBJ1-2

DNA: TGTGCCTGCAGCTCTAGGGGTGGGATCGGTGAAGCTTTCTTT
CDR3: CACSSRGGIGEAFF
V: TRBV7-8
D: NA
size: NA
J: TRBJ1-1

DNA: TGTGCCAGCAGTTACATCGGGGGGGAATACAATGAGCAGTTCTTC
CDR3: CASSYIGGEYNEQFF
V: TRBV6-6
D: TRBD2
size: few
J: TRBJ2-1

DNA: TGTGCCAGCAGCGGGACAGGTTTCGTCGAGCAGTACTTC
CDR3: CASSGTGFVEQYF
V: TRBV5-6
D: TRBD1
size: NA
J: TRBJ2-7

DNA: TGTGCCAGCAGTGAAGTAGGTAGGCGGCTAGAGCAGTTCTTC
CDR3: CASSEVGRRLEQFF
V: TRBV6-1
D: NA
size: NA
J: TRBJ2-1

DNA: TGTGCCAGCAGTTTAAGGGGGGAGAACGAGCAGTACTTC
CDR3: CASSLRGENEQYF
V: TRBV27
D: NA
size: few
J: TRBJ2-7

DNA: TGTGCCAGCAGCCTTCATCCAGGACTAGCGGGAACCTACGAGCAGTACTTC
CDR3: CASSLHPGLAGTYEQYF
V: TRBV7-8
D: TRBD2
size: few
J: TRBJ2-7

DNA: TGTGCCAGCAGCGGGGACAGGCGGGTGAACACTGAAGCTTTCTTT
CDR3: CASSGDRRVNTEAFF
V: TRBV7-8
D: TRBD1
size: few
J: TRBJ1-1

DNA: TGTGCCAGCAGTTTAGCTGGGGGCCCGAGCACAGATGCGCAGTATTTT
CDR3: CASSLAGGPSTDAQYF
V: TRBV12-3/TRBV12-4
D: NA
size: few
J: TRBJ2-3

DNA: TGCAGTGCTAGAGATGAACTAGCGGGGTACAATGAGCAGTTCTTC
CDR3: CSARDELAGYNEQFF
V: TRBV20-1
D: TRBD2
size: few
J: TRBJ2-1

DNA: TGTGCCAGCAGCCCTACCCCCTCCGGAGGCTACACCTTC
CDR3: CASSPTPSGGYTF
V: TRBV11-1
D: NA
size: NA
J: TRBJ1-2

DNA: TGTGCCAGCAGCTTAGTGGCCCCGCCGGGAGAGCAGTACTTC
CDR3: CASSLVAPPGEQYF
V: TRBV7-9
D: NA
size: few
J: TRBJ2-7

DNA: TGTGCCAGCAGCGTAGCTTCTAGAGGTCACTACAATGAGCAGTTCTTC
CDR3: CASSVASRGHYNEQFF
V: TRBV9
D: NA
size: few
J: TRBJ2-1

DNA: TGCAGCGTAGCCAGGGGTCCTGGGGGCACAGATACGCAGTATTTT
CDR3: CSVARGPGGTDTQYF
V: TRBV29-1
D: NA
size: NA
J: TRBJ2-3

DNA: TGCGCCAGCAGCTCAGGAGACAGGGGAATTCGGAATGAGCAGTTCTTC
CDR3: CASSSGDRGIRNEQFF
V: TRBV5-1
D: TRBD1
size: NA
J: TRBJ2-1

DNA: TGCGCCAGCAGCGGGACTATCGACGAGCAGTACTTC
CDR3: CASSGTIDEQYF
V: TRBV5-1
D: TRBD2
size: NA
J: TRBJ2-7

DNA: TGTGCCAGCAGGGATCTCCGGGAACACACAGATACGCAGTATTTT
CDR3: CASRDLREHTDTQYF
V: TRBV9
D: NA
size: few
J: TRBJ2-3

DNA: TGTGTCAGCAGCCCCGGGAGGGGGCATTCCTACGAGCAGTACTTC
CDR3: CVSSPGRGHSYEQYF
V: TRBV11-3
D: NA
size: NA
J: TRBJ2-7

DNA: TGTGCCAGCAGTTTGACTAGCGGGAGGGTTGAGACCCAGTACTTC
CDR3: CASSLTSGRVETQYF
V: TRBV12-3/TRBV12-4
D: TRBD2
size: few
J: TRBJ2-5

DNA: TGCAGTGCTAGAGATTGGGCTGCCGATGAGCAGTTCTTC
CDR3: CSARDWAADEQFF
V: TRBV20-1
D: NA
size: NA
J: TRBJ2-1

DNA: TGTGCCAGCAGCCCCCTGGGGAAGGGGGCCCAAGAGACCCAGTTCTTC
CDR3: CASSPLGKGAQETQFF
V: TRBV6-5
D: TRBD1
size: NA
J: TRBJ2-1

DNA: TGTGCCAGTAGTAGATCGACATCCACTAGCACAGATACGCAGTATTTT
CDR3: CASSRSTSTSTDTQYF
V: TRBV19
D: NA
size: NA
J: TRBJ2-3